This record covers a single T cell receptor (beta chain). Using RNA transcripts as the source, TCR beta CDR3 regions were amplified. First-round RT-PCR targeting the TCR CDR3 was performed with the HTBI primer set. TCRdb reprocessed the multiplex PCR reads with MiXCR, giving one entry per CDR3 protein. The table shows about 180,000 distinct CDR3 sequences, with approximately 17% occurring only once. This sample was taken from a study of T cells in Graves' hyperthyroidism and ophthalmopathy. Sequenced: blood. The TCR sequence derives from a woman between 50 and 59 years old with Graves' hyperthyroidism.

The CDR3 bases are TGCAGTGCTAGGGCCTGGGGGGTGAACACCGGGGAGCTGTTTTTT. Translating it yields CSARAWGVNTGELFF. The chain carries TRBV20-1 and TRBJ2-2; maybe TRBD2 (6 bases). The CDR3 runs 15 residues. CDR1 and CDR2 (germline): DFQATT, SNEGSKA (reference sequence). V lost 3 bases and J lost 1, with 12 bases in between.